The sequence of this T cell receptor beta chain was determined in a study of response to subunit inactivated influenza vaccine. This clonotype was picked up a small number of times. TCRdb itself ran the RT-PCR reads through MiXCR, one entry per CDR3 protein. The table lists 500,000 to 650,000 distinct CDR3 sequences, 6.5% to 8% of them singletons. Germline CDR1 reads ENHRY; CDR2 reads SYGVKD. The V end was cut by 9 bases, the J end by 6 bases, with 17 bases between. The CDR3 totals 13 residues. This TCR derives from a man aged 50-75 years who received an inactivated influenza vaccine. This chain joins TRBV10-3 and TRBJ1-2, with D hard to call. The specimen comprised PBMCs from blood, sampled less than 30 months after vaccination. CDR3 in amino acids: CAISEGWKDGYTF. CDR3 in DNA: TGTGCCATTTCTGAGGGATGGAAGGATGGCTACACCTTC.